The rows below give T cell receptor beta chains drawn from one sample of a study of blood T cell repertoires in COVID-19. Generated by immunoSEQ multiplex PCR, the TCRdb table keeps only in-frame clones and is missing some. The sample includes some 170,000 clones, about 75% of them seen just once. Sequenced: peripheral blood. The origin of the receptors is a woman between 70 and 85 years old with acute or convalescent COVID-19. Each CDR3 is given with its conserved first and last residue. The D gene is left open where the match is weak. The size entry is marked missing in some rows and otherwise reads once, few, many or a size class.

clone_size: NA; v_call: TRBV5-1; d_call: TRBD1; j_call: TRBJ1-1; cdr3_nt: TGCGCCAGCAGACCCGGGACAGGGGGTACTGAAGCTTTCTTT; cdr3_aa: CASRPGTGGTEAFF
clone_size: NA; v_call: TRBV5-1; d_call: TRBD1; j_call: TRBJ1-4; cdr3_nt: TGCGCCAGCAGCTACGGACAGGCTAATGAAAAACTGTTTTTT; cdr3_aa: CASSYGQANEKLFF
clone_size: once; v_call: TRBV12-5; d_call: TRBD2; j_call: TRBJ2-1; cdr3_nt: TGTGCTAGTGGTCCCGTGCATGGATGGGCGGGAGAGAATGAGCAGTTCTTC; cdr3_aa: CASGPVHGWAGENEQFF
clone_size: NA; v_call: TRBV30; d_call: TRBD2; j_call: TRBJ2-1; cdr3_nt: TGTGCCTGGAGTGAGGGACTAGCGGGAAACAATGAGCAGTTCTTC; cdr3_aa: CAWSEGLAGNNEQFF
clone_size: NA; v_call: TRBV7-9; d_call: TRBD1; j_call: TRBJ2-5; cdr3_nt: TGTGCCAGCAGCAGGACAGGGGGGCTACAAGAGACCCAGTACTTC; cdr3_aa: CASSRTGGLQETQYF
clone_size: NA; v_call: TRBV4-1; d_call: NA; j_call: TRBJ1-1; cdr3_nt: TGCGCCAGCAGCGTCAGGGTGGGGACTGAAGCTTTCTTT; cdr3_aa: CASSVRVGTEAFF
clone_size: NA; v_call: TRBV21-1; d_call: NA; j_call: TRBJ1-3; cdr3_nt: TGTGCCAGCAGCACAGGGGTTGGAAACACCATATATTTT; cdr3_aa: CASSTGVGNTIYF
clone_size: NA; v_call: TRBV7-9; d_call: TRBD1; j_call: TRBJ2-2; cdr3_nt: TGTGCCAGCAGCCCGGGGACAGGGAACACCGGGGAGCTGTTTTTT; cdr3_aa: CASSPGTGNTGELFF
clone_size: NA; v_call: TRBV5-8; d_call: TRBD2; j_call: TRBJ2-1; cdr3_nt: TGTGCCAGCAGGGTAGGACTAGATTCCTACAATGAGCAGTTCTTC; cdr3_aa: CASRVGLDSYNEQFF
clone_size: NA; v_call: TRBV2; d_call: NA; j_call: TRBJ2-3; cdr3_nt: TGTGCCAGCAGTGAAATGGGACACGGGTGGGGTACGCAGTATTTT; cdr3_aa: CASSEMGHGWGTQYF
clone_size: NA; v_call: TRBV27; d_call: NA; j_call: TRBJ1-5; cdr3_nt: TGTGCCAGCAGTTTATTTGAGGGGGTGGGCCAGCCCCAGCATTTT; cdr3_aa: CASSLFEGVGQPQHF
clone_size: NA; v_call: TRBV11-3; d_call: TRBD2; j_call: TRBJ2-3; cdr3_nt: TGTGCCAGCAGCTCTTTAGCGGGAGCAGATACGCAGTATTTT; cdr3_aa: CASSSLAGADTQYF
clone_size: NA; v_call: TRBV6-6; d_call: TRBD2; j_call: TRBJ2-7; cdr3_nt: TGTGCCAGCAGTCGTTTACCCCTGACTAGCGAGGCCTACGAGCAGTACTTC; cdr3_aa: CASSRLPLTSEAYEQYF
clone_size: NA; v_call: TRBV7-8; d_call: NA; j_call: TRBJ1-2; cdr3_nt: TGTGCCAGCAGCTTAGGGCTCACAGAGGGCTACACCTTC; cdr3_aa: CASSLGLTEGYTF
clone_size: NA; v_call: TRBV7-4; d_call: NA; j_call: TRBJ2-4; cdr3_nt: TGTGCCAGCAGCCTCCGGGTGCGCCCAGCCAAAAACATTCAGTACTTC; cdr3_aa: CASSLRVRPAKNIQYF
clone_size: NA; v_call: TRBV2; d_call: NA; j_call: TRBJ2-7; cdr3_nt: TGTGCCAGCAATAGTCGTTGGAGTAAGAGTTACGAGCAGTACTTC; cdr3_aa: CASNSRWSKSYEQYF
clone_size: NA; v_call: TRBV2; d_call: TRBD2; j_call: TRBJ2-7; cdr3_nt: TGTGCCAGCAGTGACCCTAGCGGGAGTTTTAAGCAGTACTTC; cdr3_aa: CASSDPSGSFKQYF
clone_size: NA; v_call: TRBV7-8; d_call: TRBD2; j_call: TRBJ2-1; cdr3_nt: TGTGCCAGCAGCGCTAGCGGGTCACACAATGAGCAGTTCTTC; cdr3_aa: CASSASGSHNEQFF
clone_size: NA; v_call: TRBV12-3/TRBV12-4; d_call: NA; j_call: TRBJ2-1; cdr3_nt: TGTGCCAGCAGCCAAAGAAGGGGGAATTGGCAGTTCTTC; cdr3_aa: CASSQRRGNWQFF
clone_size: once; v_call: TRBV5-6; d_call: TRBD1; j_call: TRBJ2-5; cdr3_nt: TGTGCCAGCAGCTTTACAGGGGTCCAGGAGACCCAGTACTTC; cdr3_aa: CASSFTGVQETQYF
clone_size: NA; v_call: TRBV11-3; d_call: TRBD1; j_call: TRBJ2-7; cdr3_nt: TGTGCCAGCAGCTTTCCTAGGGACAGGAAAGCTGTCTTC; cdr3_aa: CASSFPRDRKAVF
clone_size: NA; v_call: TRBV19; d_call: TRBD2; j_call: TRBJ2-7; cdr3_nt: TGTGCCAGTAGTACCACGACTAGCGGGAGAGGAACGGGGCAGTACTTC; cdr3_aa: CASSTTTSGRGTGQYF
clone_size: NA; v_call: TRBV5-1; d_call: TRBD1; j_call: TRBJ1-4; cdr3_nt: TGCGCCAGCAGCTTGGGACAGGGCTTAGGTGAAAAACTGTTTTTT; cdr3_aa: CASSLGQGLGEKLFF
clone_size: NA; v_call: TRBV9; d_call: NA; j_call: TRBJ1-1; cdr3_nt: TGTGCCAGCAGCGTAGGTCTGTTGAACACTGAAGCTTTCTTT; cdr3_aa: CASSVGLLNTEAFF
clone_size: NA; v_call: TRBV3-1/TRBV3-2; d_call: NA; j_call: TRBJ2-7; cdr3_nt: TGTGCCAGCAGCCAAATATTACGGGGTGGCGAGCAGTACTTC; cdr3_aa: CASSQILRGGEQYF
clone_size: once; v_call: TRBV30; d_call: NA; j_call: TRBJ1-3; cdr3_nt: TGTGCCTGGAGTCCGGGAGGACAGTCTGGAAACACCATATATTTT; cdr3_aa: CAWSPGGQSGNTIYF
clone_size: once; v_call: TRBV9; d_call: NA; j_call: TRBJ2-7; cdr3_nt: TGTGCCAGCAGCGTAGCTTTAGCGGACTCCTACGAGCAGTACTTC; cdr3_aa: CASSVALADSYEQYF
clone_size: NA; v_call: TRBV29-1; d_call: NA; j_call: TRBJ1-2; cdr3_nt: TGCAGCGTTGACCTGGAGGGGTGGAACTATGGCTACACCTTC; cdr3_aa: CSVDLEGWNYGYTF
clone_size: NA; v_call: TRBV7-9; d_call: NA; j_call: TRBJ1-4; cdr3_nt: TGTGCCAGCAGCTTACTCAGGGAAGAGGAAAAACTGTTTTTT; cdr3_aa: CASSLLREEEKLFF
clone_size: NA; v_call: TRBV5-4; d_call: NA; j_call: TRBJ2-5; cdr3_nt: TGTGCCAGCAGCTTGGTCGGTGGGAGTGGAGAGACCCAGTACTTC; cdr3_aa: CASSLVGGSGETQYF
clone_size: few; v_call: TRBV30; d_call: TRBD2; j_call: TRBJ2-3; cdr3_nt: TGTGCCTGGAGCTCCGGGACTAGCGGGAGTATCTATCTAGATACGCAGTATTTT; cdr3_aa: CAWSSGTSGSIYLDTQYF
clone_size: many; v_call: TRBV6-5; d_call: NA; j_call: TRBJ1-3; cdr3_nt: TGTGCCAGCAGCGCAGGGAACGCAAACACCATATATTTT; cdr3_aa: CASSAGNANTIYF
clone_size: NA; v_call: TRBV7-9; d_call: NA; j_call: TRBJ2-3; cdr3_nt: TGTGCCAGCAGCTTGATCGGTAGCACAGATACGCAGTATTTT; cdr3_aa: CASSLIGSTDTQYF
clone_size: NA; v_call: TRBV18; d_call: NA; j_call: TRBJ2-1; cdr3_nt: TGTGCCAGCTCACCACCGGTGACCGACAGAAATAAAAATGAGCAGTTCTTC; cdr3_aa: CASSPPVTDRNKNEQFF
clone_size: NA; v_call: TRBV3-1/TRBV3-2; d_call: TRBD2; j_call: TRBJ2-1; cdr3_nt: TGTGCCAGCAGCTTACTAGCGGGAGATGGGAATGAGCAGTTCTTC; cdr3_aa: CASSLLAGDGNEQFF
clone_size: NA; v_call: TRBV11-2; d_call: TRBD1; j_call: TRBJ1-3; cdr3_nt: TGTGCCAGCAGCTTATCCCGGGACAGGGGGTCTAAGCTTGGAAACACCATATATTTT; cdr3_aa: CASSLSRDRGSKLGNTIYF
clone_size: NA; v_call: TRBV19; d_call: TRBD1; j_call: TRBJ1-2; cdr3_nt: TGTGCCAGTAGTCTACCGGGACAGGGGGCCGTAAGACCCTATGGCTACACCTTC; cdr3_aa: CASSLPGQGAVRPYGYTF
clone_size: few; v_call: TRBV6-5; d_call: NA; j_call: TRBJ2-7; cdr3_nt: TGTGCCAGCAGTTACCAGATGGAGTACGAGCAGTACTTC; cdr3_aa: CASSYQMEYEQYF
clone_size: NA; v_call: TRBV3-1/TRBV3-2; d_call: TRBD1; j_call: TRBJ2-2; cdr3_nt: TGTGCCAGCAGCCAACGGACAGGGGCCCGACACCCGGAGCTGTTTTTT; cdr3_aa: CASSQRTGARHPELFF
clone_size: NA; v_call: TRBV5-1; d_call: NA; j_call: TRBJ1-1; cdr3_nt: TGCGCCAGCACCCCAGGGTCTAATTCCATGAACACTGAAGCTTTCTTT; cdr3_aa: CASTPGSNSMNTEAFF
clone_size: NA; v_call: TRBV2; d_call: NA; j_call: TRBJ2-5; cdr3_nt: TGTGCCAGCAACCCGAGCAAGACCCAGTACTTC; cdr3_aa: CASNPSKTQYF
clone_size: NA; v_call: TRBV5-5; d_call: NA; j_call: TRBJ1-5; cdr3_nt: TGTGCCAGCAGCAAAACAGGTTCCCATCAGCCCCAGCATTTT; cdr3_aa: CASSKTGSHQPQHF
clone_size: NA; v_call: TRBV3-1/TRBV3-2; d_call: TRBD2; j_call: TRBJ2-1; cdr3_nt: TGTGCCAGCAGCCAAGCAGCTAGCGGAATTTACAATGAGCAGTTCTTC; cdr3_aa: CASSQAASGIYNEQFF
clone_size: NA; v_call: TRBV12-3/TRBV12-4; d_call: NA; j_call: TRBJ1-5; cdr3_nt: TGTGCCAGCAGTTTAGTAATACAGCCCCAGCATTTT; cdr3_aa: CASSLVIQPQHF
clone_size: NA; v_call: TRBV2; d_call: TRBD1; j_call: TRBJ2-3; cdr3_nt: TGTGCCAGCAGTGTGGGGGACAGTAGCACAGATACGCAGTATTTT; cdr3_aa: CASSVGDSSTDTQYF
clone_size: few; v_call: TRBV5-1; d_call: TRBD2; j_call: TRBJ2-3; cdr3_nt: TGCGCCAGCAGCTCTGATCCGGGACTAGCTGGTACGCAGTATTTT; cdr3_aa: CASSSDPGLAGTQYF
clone_size: few; v_call: TRBV25-1; d_call: NA; j_call: TRBJ2-1; cdr3_nt: TGTGCCAGCAGCCGGGATTTGGGGCAGTTCTTC; cdr3_aa: CASSRDLGQFF
clone_size: NA; v_call: TRBV7-3; d_call: TRBD1; j_call: TRBJ1-1; cdr3_nt: TGTGCCAGCAGCTCGAACGGACAGGGCACTGAAGCTTTCTTT; cdr3_aa: CASSSNGQGTEAFF
clone_size: NA; v_call: TRBV11-2; d_call: TRBD2; j_call: TRBJ2-1; cdr3_nt: TGTGCCAGCAGCTTTGGGACTAGCGGGAGTGGTGAGCAGTTCTTC; cdr3_aa: CASSFGTSGSGEQFF
clone_size: NA; v_call: TRBV5-1; d_call: NA; j_call: TRBJ2-2; cdr3_nt: TGCGCCAGCAGCTTGGCCGGACCCTCAGCGGGCCCGAACACCGGGGAGCTGTTTTTT; cdr3_aa: CASSLAGPSAGPNTGELFF
clone_size: few; v_call: TRBV3-1/TRBV3-2; d_call: TRBD2; j_call: TRBJ2-2; cdr3_nt: TGTGCCAGCAGCCAGGCTAGCGGAACAATTAACACCGGGGAGCTGTTTTTT; cdr3_aa: CASSQASGTINTGELFF
clone_size: NA; v_call: TRBV28; d_call: TRBD1; j_call: TRBJ2-4; cdr3_nt: TGTGCCAGCAGGGTGACAGGGAGTAGAAACATTCAGTACTTC; cdr3_aa: CASRVTGSRNIQYF
clone_size: NA; v_call: TRBV19; d_call: TRBD1; j_call: TRBJ1-1; cdr3_nt: TGTGCCAGTAGTGTGACAGGGGGGGACACTGAAGCTTTCTTT; cdr3_aa: CASSVTGGDTEAFF
clone_size: NA; v_call: TRBV7-2; d_call: NA; j_call: TRBJ1-1; cdr3_nt: TGTGCCAGCAGCTCCCGGGACATTAAGAACACTGAAGCTTTCTTT; cdr3_aa: CASSSRDIKNTEAFF
clone_size: once; v_call: TRBV5-1; d_call: NA; j_call: TRBJ2-2; cdr3_nt: TGCGCCAGCAGCTTGTGGGACATTAACACCGGGGAGCTGTTTTTT; cdr3_aa: CASSLWDINTGELFF
clone_size: NA; v_call: TRBV2; d_call: TRBD2; j_call: TRBJ2-7; cdr3_nt: TGTGCCAGCAGTGAATCCAGCGGGAGCTACTCCTACGAGCAGTACTTC; cdr3_aa: CASSESSGSYSYEQYF
clone_size: NA; v_call: TRBV5-1; d_call: TRBD2; j_call: TRBJ2-2; cdr3_nt: TGCGCCAGCAGCTCCCCGGGAGGGCGCACCGGGGAGCTGTTTTTT; cdr3_aa: CASSSPGGRTGELFF
clone_size: once; v_call: TRBV5-1; d_call: TRBD1; j_call: TRBJ1-4; cdr3_nt: TGCGCCAGCAGCTTGAGGGGGCAAACTAATGAAAAACTGTTTTTT; cdr3_aa: CASSLRGQTNEKLFF
clone_size: once; v_call: TRBV10-3; d_call: NA; j_call: TRBJ2-7; cdr3_nt: TGTGCCATCAGTGAGCCGGACAGAGCAACCTACGAGCAGTACTTC; cdr3_aa: CAISEPDRATYEQYF